A single sample gave rise to the 14 T cell receptor beta chains below, sequenced in a study of blood T cell repertoires in COVID-19. TCRdb's copy holds only in-frame clones and misses some; the assay was immunoSEQ multiplex PCR. The repertoire holds some 150,000 clones, around 85% seen once, with about 3.5% in the top ten. Sequencing was performed on peripheral blood. The receptors were sampled from a man in his 70s with acute or convalescent COVID-19.

V gene TRBV30 combines with J gene TRBJ2-7, with 9 bases identical to TRBD1. The CDR3 extends over 13 amino acids. Germline trimming cut 3 bases from V and 6 bases from J; bases unmatched to any gene: 6. Germline V gives CDR1 GTSNPN, CDR2 SVGIG (reference sequence). The DNA for the CDR3 is TGTGCCTGGAGCGAGACAGGGGGTAGCGAGCAGTACTTC. Translation gives CAWSETGGSEQYF.

Here the CDR3 DNA reads TGTGCCACCCGGGACAGGAAAGAGACCCAGTACTTC. As protein: CATRDRKETQYF. The rearrangement uses TRBV3-1 (or the pseudogene TRBV3-2) and TRBJ2-5; 8 bases map to TRBD1. The CDR3 has 12 amino acids. Trimming took 10 bases from V and 3 from J; bases not matched to a gene: 4. Per the germline V gene, CDR1 is LGHDT and CDR2 is YNNKEL (reference sequence).

V usage is TRBV5-1 and J usage is TRBJ2-1; D may be TRBD1 (5 bases). CDR3 length: 12 amino acids. The V end lost 0 bases, the J end lost 8 bases, and 6 bases lay between the germline ends. Germline CDR1 reads SGHRS; CDR2 reads YFSETQ. CDR3 DNA sequence: TGCGCCAGCAGCTTGGCCAGGGATGAGCAGTTCTTC. This codes for CASSLARDEQFF. Drawing the rest from reference TRBV5-1 and TRBJ2-1, the complete variable domain is KAGVTQTPRYLIKTRGQQVTLSCSPISGHRSVSWYQQTPGQGLQFLFEYFSETQRNKGNFPGRFSGRQFSNSRSEMNVSTLELGDSALYLCASSLARDEQFFGPGTRLTVL.

The rearrangement uses TRBV7-2 and TRBJ2-7; 7 positions match TRBD2. The CDR3 has 14 amino acids. The germline V gene has CDR1 SGHTA and CDR2 FQGNSA. The V and J ends lost 5 bases and 5 bases, in that order; junction bases with no gene match: 9. CDR3 loop: CASSVFGGSDEQYF. For the CDR3, the DNA is TGTGCCAGCAGCGTCTTTGGCGGGAGCGACGAGCAGTACTTC.

V and J are TRBV6-6 and TRBJ2-1; 9 positions match TRBD2. Germline trimming cut 5 bases from V and 1 base from J; bases unmatched to any gene: 6. This CDR3 is built from 16 residues. From germline, CDR1 is MNHNY and CDR2 SVGAGI (reference sequence). CDR3 sequence reads: CASSPRLADSYNEQFF. CDR3 bases: TGTGCCAGCAGTCCTAGACTAGCGGATTCCTACAATGAGCAGTTCTTC.

The chain employs TRBV25-1 and TRBJ2-5; 9 nucleotides match TRBD2. The CDR3 has 17 residues. J was trimmed by 0 bases and V by 6 bases; bases with no gene match: 11. Germline CDR1 and CDR2: MGHDK and SYGVNS. CDR3 DNA sequence: TGTGCCAGCAGAGGACTAGCGAGGGACCTGTACCAAGAGACCCAGTACTTC. This encodes CASRGLARDLYQETQYF.

V and J are TRBV7-3 and TRBJ1-1; TRBD1 aligns across 8 bases. Germline values: CDR1 SGHTA, CDR2 FQGTGA. With V trimmed by 4 bases and J by 1 base, 5 bases remained unmatched. The CDR3 has 15 residues. CDR3 protein: CASSSTGTGNTEAFF. As DNA, the CDR3 is TGTGCCAGCAGCTCTACCGGGACAGGGAACACTGAAGCTTTCTTT.

This clone has just one count. This sequence joins TRBV3-1 (or the pseudogene TRBV3-2) and TRBJ1-1; D perhaps matches TRBD1 (5 bases). The CDR3 is made up of 14 amino acids. Per germline, CDR1 LGHDT and CDR2 YNNKEL (reference sequence). Trimming removed 3 bases from V and 0 bases from J, with 8 bases in between. CDR3 sequence (DNA): TGTGCCAGCAGCCATTCAGGGATGAACACTGAAGCTTTCTTT. This encodes CASSHSGMNTEAFF.

The rearrangement joins TRBV7-9 to TRBJ2-2; a weak D match, TRBD2 (5 bases). V lost 4 bases and J 4 bases, leaving 13 bases between the germline ends. CDR1 is SEHNR, CDR2 FQNEAQ, per germline (reference sequence). The CDR3 totals 15 residues. This CDR3 is CASSSPTGITGELFF. The CDR3 region has the DNA TGTGCCAGCAGCTCCCCTACCGGGATCACCGGGGAGCTGTTTTTT.

This clone occurred many times. The genes are TRBV24-1 and TRBJ2-1, with 8 bases that match TRBD1. The CDR3 is 16 amino acids. V was clipped by 4 bases and J by 4 bases; unmatched bases: 8. The germline V gene encodes CDR1 KGHDR and CDR2 SFDVKD. The CDR3 sequence is CATSEADRGPYNEQFF. The DNA for the CDR3 is TGTGCCACCAGTGAGGCAGACAGGGGCCCTTACAATGAGCAGTTCTTC.

CDR3 in DNA: TGTGCCAGTAGTGCCCTCCCGGGACAGGGGTCCGAGCAGTACTTC. It yields the protein CASSALPGQGSEQYF. The chain recombines TRBV19 with TRBJ2-7, with TRBD1 matching 10 bases. The CDR3 totals 15 residues. Germline V CDR1 and CDR2: LNHDA, SQIVND (reference sequence). V shed 5 bases, J shed 6 bases, and the junction held 10 bases outside the gene matches.

CDR3 coding DNA: TGTGCCAGCAGTCCCGCCTTTACAGGGGGCCGGACTGAAGCTTTCTTT. Protein sequence: CASSPAFTGGRTEAFF. This chain uses TRBV27 with TRBJ1-1; 9 nucleotides match TRBD1. The germline V gene encodes CDR1 MNHEY and CDR2 SMNVEV (reference sequence). The V segment lost 5 bases and the J segment 5 bases; nucleotides outside the gene matches: 12. This CDR3 is 16 amino acids long.

V and J are TRBV7-9 and TRBJ2-7; no clear D. The germline gives CDR1 SEHNR, CDR2 FQNEAQ (reference sequence). Trimming pared 5 bases from V and 6 bases from J, leaving 11 bases between. This CDR3 has 12 amino acids. DNA of the CDR3: TGTGCCAGCAGCCTCCGAACGGGCGAGCAGTACTTC. This codes for CASSLRTGEQYF. The full variable domain, rest sourced from reference TRBV7-9 and TRBJ2-7, is DTGVSQNPRHKITKRGQNVTFRCDPISEHNRLYWYRQTLGQGPEFLTYFQNEAQLEKSRLLSDRFSAERPKGSFSTLEIQRTEQGDSAMYLCASSLRTGEQYFGPGTRLTVT.

With regard to this clone: This sample includes further DNA sequences coding for the same CDR3. The chain uses TRBV19 and TRBJ2-2, with a weak D call TRBD2 (7 bases). Germline CDR1 is LNHDA and CDR2 is SQIVND (reference sequence). V was cut by 6 bases and J by 2 bases, with 10 bases left in between. The CDR3 consists of 14 residues. The DNA of the CDR3 is TGTGCCAGTAGGAGGGGGGGCAACACCGGGGAGCTGTTTTTT. It translates to CASRRGGNTGELFF.